The 29 T cell receptor beta chains below come from one sample, sequenced in a study of blood T cell repertoires in COVID-19. Libraries were prepared by immunoSEQ multiplex PCR; TCRdb keeps only in-frame clonotypes and omits some of them. The data hold approximately 75,000 clones, with 75% to 95% observed a single time. Sequencing input: peripheral blood. These TCRs come from a human donor in a cohort sampled during active COVID-19.

The chain has TRBV20-1 and TRBJ1-1; D unclear. The germline V gene has CDR1 DFQATT and CDR2 SNEGSKA (reference sequence). V was cut by 5 bases and J by 8 bases, with 9 bases left in between. The CDR3 is 10 residues long. The CDR3 region is CSAWRVEAFF. CDR3 in DNA: TGCAGTGCTTGGAGGGTCGAAGCTTTCTTT.

The chain couples TRBV19 to TRBJ1-6; tentatively, D is TRBD1 (5 bases). This CDR3 is built from 15 residues. The V end was cut by 5 bases, the J end by 1 base, with 9 bases between. Germline V lookup: CDR1 LNHDA, CDR2 SQIVND (reference sequence). The CDR3 region is CASSLRQSYNSPLHF. The CDR3 nucleotides are TGTGCCAGTAGTCTTCGACAGTCCTATAATTCACCCCTCCACTTT.

The J gene is TRBJ2-3, the V gene TRBV7-2, with a tentative D call TRBD2 (6 bases). Germline lookup yields CDR1 SGHTA and CDR2 FQGNSA. The germline V and J ends were trimmed by 5 bases and 6 bases, with 27 bases remaining between them. This CDR3 region has 18 residues. CDR3 region: CASSVNPRGAVGSDTQYF. In DNA, the CDR3 is TGTGCCAGCAGCGTAAACCCCCGCGGGGCCGTGGGGTCGGATACGCAGTATTTT. Full variable domain (missing parts from reference TRBV7-2 and TRBJ2-3): GAGVSQSPSNKVTEKGKDVELRCDPISGHTALYWYRQSLGQGLEFLIYFQGNSAPDKSGLPSDRFSAERTGGSVSTLTIQRTQQEDSAVYLCASSVNPRGAVGSDTQYFGPGTRLTVL.

CDR3 loop: CASSVRGGEEKLFF. The CDR3 nucleotides read TGTGCCAGCAGTGTACGCGGCGGAGAGGAAAAACTGTTTTTT. The V gene is TRBV2, the J gene TRBJ1-4; D gene ambiguous. Germline V CDR1 and CDR2: SNHLY, FYNNEI. The CDR3 runs to 14 residues. V gave up 4 bases and J gave up 8 bases, with 14 bases separating them. The full variable domain, with the rest looked up from reference TRBV2 and TRBJ1-4, is EPEVTQTPSHQVTQMGQEVILRCVPISNHLYFYWYRQILGQKVEFLVSFYNNEISEKSEIFDDQFSVERPDGSNFTLKIRSTKLEDSAMYFCASSVRGGEEKLFFGSGTQLSVL.

V and J are TRBV2 and TRBJ2-5, with TRBD2 matching 13 bases. V was pared by 2 bases and J by 8 bases, with 5 bases of the junction left unmatched. CDR3 length equals 15 residues. Germline CDR1 and CDR2: SNHLY and FYNNEI. CDR3 sequence reads: CASSELGTSGATQYF. The CDR3 DNA is TGTGCCAGCAGTGAACTAGGGACTAGCGGGGCAACCCAGTACTTC. The whole variable domain, filled in from reference TRBV2 and TRBJ2-5, reads EPEVTQTPSHQVTQMGQEVILRCVPISNHLYFYWYRQILGQKVEFLVSFYNNEISEKSEIFDDQFSVERPDGSNFTLKIRSTKLEDSAMYFCASSELGTSGATQYFGPGTRLLVL.

The genes are TRBV30 and TRBJ2-3, with D unclear. Looked up from germline, CDR1 is GTSNPN and CDR2 is SVGIG (reference sequence). Trimming took 0 bases from V and 0 from J, leaving 4 bases between them. This CDR3 region has 13 residues. The CDR3 spells CAWSVLSTDTQYF. The CDR3 DNA follows: TGTGCCTGGAGTGTACTGAGCACAGATACGCAGTATTTT.

The chain has TRBV16 and TRBJ2-4; 7 bases agree with TRBD1. Trimming cost V 2 bases and J 1 base; bases outside gene matches: 5. This CDR3 has 16 amino acids. From germline, CDR1 is KGHSY and CDR2 FQNENV. CDR3 region: CASSQPTGTAKNIQYF. In DNA, the CDR3 is TGTGCCAGCAGCCAACCGACAGGGACGGCCAAAAACATTCAGTACTTC.

The V gene is TRBV9, the J gene TRBJ2-1; 9 bases match TRBD2. The V and J ends lost 2 bases and 9 bases, in that order; junction bases with no gene match: 12. The CDR3 has 16 residues. In germline, CDR1 is SGDLS, CDR2 YYNGEE. The CDR3 DNA sequence: TGTGCCAGCAGCGTCGGATCTAGCGGGGAGGACAGTGAGCAGTTCTTC. This sequence encodes CASSVGSSGEDSEQFF.

The rearrangement joins TRBV27 to TRBJ1-1, with 7 bases identical to TRBD1. This CDR3 region has 16 residues. Germline CDR1 reads MNHEY; CDR2 reads SMNVEV (reference sequence). V lost 0 bases to trimming and J lost 4 bases; unmatched junction nucleotides: 8. CDR3 amino acids: CASSLSNRGLGTEAFF. The CDR3 DNA reads as TGTGCCAGCAGTTTATCAAACAGGGGATTGGGCACTGAAGCTTTCTTT.

This clone appeared a single time. V and J are TRBV7-2 and TRBJ2-2; D might be TRBD1 (6 bases). The length of the CDR3 is 13 residues. Trimming removed 5 bases at V and 8 bases at J, with 12 bases between. Germline V gives CDR1 SGHTA, CDR2 FQGNSA. CDR3 protein: CASSDTGLGELFF. The CDR3 nucleotides are TGTGCCAGCAGCGATACAGGGTTAGGGGAGCTGTTTTTT.

This rearrangement joins TRBV11-2 to TRBJ1-5; a possible D gene is TRBD1 (5 bases). This CDR3 has 13 amino acids. Per the germline V gene, CDR1 is SGHAT and CDR2 is FQNNGV. Trimming stripped 5 bases from V and 7 bases from J, with 12 bases between. The CDR3 bases are TGTGCCAGCAGCCCTACCCAGGGACAGCCCCAGCATTTT. This encodes CASSPTQGQPQHF.

V gene TRBV5-1 combines with J gene TRBJ2-3; weak D call: TRBD1 (6 bases). The CDR3 is made up of 17 amino acids. Germline loops: CDR1 SGHRS, CDR2 YFSETQ. The V gene lost 3 bases and the J gene lost 2 bases, with 19 bases spanning the gap. CDR3 bases: TGCGCCAGCAGCTGGTCTCCAGGGGCAGGGGCCACAGATACGCAGTATTTT. Residues: CASSWSPGAGATDTQYF.

The V and J genes are TRBV29-1 and TRBJ2-3; perhaps TRBD1 as D (7 bases). The germline CDR1 and CDR2 sequences are SQVTM and ANQGSEA. V lost 3 bases to trimming and J lost 5 bases, with 9 bases between them. CDR3 length: 12 residues. In DNA, the CDR3 is TGCAGCGTTGACCAGGGGGGAGATACGCAGTATTTT. Translation: CSVDQGGDTQYF.

This clone was seen once. The V and J genes are TRBV29-1 and TRBJ2-3, with no clear D. V gave up 6 bases and J gave up 5 bases, with 12 bases separating them. This CDR3 has 12 residues. Per the germline V gene, CDR1 is SQVTM and CDR2 is ANQGSEA. In DNA form, the CDR3 reads TGCAGCGTAGATCGGTCCGGAGATACGCAGTATTTT. This sequence encodes CSVDRSGDTQYF.

This sequence joins TRBV19 and TRBJ1-5, with TRBD1 matching over 8 bases. Germline-derived CDR1 and CDR2 are LNHDA and SQIVND (reference sequence). The J segment lost 7 bases and the V segment lost 11 bases, leaving 25 bases of the junction unmatched. CDR3 size: 18 residues. The CDR3 is CACKVVSRDRGRRQPQHF. The DNA for the CDR3 is TGTGCCTGCAAAGTAGTAAGTAGAGACAGGGGTCGTCGACAGCCCCAGCATTTT.

This chain links TRBV5-6 with TRBJ2-2, with D hard to call. This CDR3 is 13 amino acids long. The ends were cut back, 5 bases at V and 6 bases at J, with 11 bases in the middle. CDR1 is SGHDT, CDR2 YYEEEE, per germline. The CDR3 spells CASRNRGAGELFF. CDR3 bases: TGTGCCAGCAGGAATCGAGGTGCCGGGGAGCTGTTTTTT.

This rearrangement joins TRBV7-9 to TRBJ2-7; D not resolved. Germline CDR1 reads SEHNR; CDR2 reads FQNEAQ (reference sequence). The CDR3 covers 13 residues. Trimming removed 5 bases from V and 1 base from J, with 9 bases in between. CDR3 amino acids: CASSPPGSYEQYF. CDR3 DNA sequence: TGTGCCAGCAGCCCACCCGGGTCCTACGAGCAGTACTTC.

The chain links TRBV27 to TRBJ2-4, with TRBD2 as a possible D gene (6 bases). The CDR3 has 15 residues. CDR1 and CDR2 from the germline V gene are MNHEY and SMNVEV (reference sequence). V shed 6 bases and J shed 6 bases, with 18 bases lying between them. The CDR3 DNA reads as TGTGCCAGCAGCCCCGCGGGGACCTCCGGAAACATTCAGTACTTC. This gives the protein CASSPAGTSGNIQYF.

The chain joins TRBV9 to TRBJ1-1; TRBD1 agrees at 7 bases. Germline V gene lookup returns CDR1 SGDLS and CDR2 YYNGEE. With V trimmed by 3 bases and J by 1 base, 6 bases remained unmatched. CDR3 size: 15 residues. The CDR3 protein is CASSEFGTANTEAFF. The CDR3 DNA reads as TGTGCCAGCAGCGAGTTCGGGACAGCGAACACTGAAGCTTTCTTT.

The chain is built from TRBV19 and TRBJ2-1; maybe TRBD1 (5 bases). Per the germline V gene, CDR1 is LNHDA and CDR2 is SQIVND (reference sequence). The CDR3 is 13 residues long. V gave up 1 base and J gave up 6 bases, with 7 bases separating them. The CDR3 reads CASSIGQLNEQFF. The CDR3 coding sequence is TGTGCCAGTAGTATAGGACAGCTCAATGAGCAGTTCTTC.

The chain carries TRBV7-9 and TRBJ1-1, with D perhaps TRBD1 (5 bases). V gave up 5 bases and J gave up 4 bases, with 20 bases separating them. The CDR3 covers 16 residues. CDR1 and CDR2 (germline): SEHNR, FQNEAQ (reference sequence). The CDR3 spells CASSAGRPGGLTEAFF. For the CDR3, the DNA is TGTGCCAGCAGCGCCGGAAGGCCCGGGGGACTCACTGAAGCTTTCTTT.

The rearrangement uses TRBV6-6 and TRBJ1-1, with D perhaps TRBD1 (5 bases). V lost 7 bases and J lost 2, with 20 bases in between. Germline assignment: CDR1 MNHNY and CDR2 SVGAGI (reference sequence). The CDR3 is 16 amino acids. This CDR3 reads CASTLSAGLKNTEAFF. The DNA for the CDR3 is TGTGCCAGCACCCTAAGCGCGGGGCTGAAAAACACTGAAGCTTTCTTT.

This chain links TRBV11-2 with TRBJ2-5, with 8 nucleotides matching TRBD2. J lost 5 bases, V lost 3 bases, and 8 bases had no gene match. This CDR3 is 15 amino acids long. CDR1 is SGHAT, CDR2 FQNNGV, per germline. The CDR3 sequence is CASSLNGGAGETQYF. CDR3 in DNA: TGTGCCAGCAGCTTGAACGGGGGGGCCGGGGAGACCCAGTACTTC.

Only one count was recorded for this clone. The chain couples TRBV11-2 to TRBJ2-1; TRBD2 aligns across 13 bases. V shed 1 base and J 7 bases; nucleotides not matched to a gene: 4. This CDR3 has 16 residues. Germline V CDR1 and CDR2: SGHAT, FQNNGV. The CDR3 bases are TGTGCCAGCAGCTTAGGACTAGCGGGGGGAAGGAATGAGCAGTTCTTC. Protein sequence: CASSLGLAGGRNEQFF.

The chain couples TRBV6-5 to TRBJ2-5, with 9 bases matching TRBD1. The CDR3 spans 15 residues. V gave up 2 bases and J gave up 5 bases; unmatched junction bases: 6. Per germline, CDR1 MNHEY and CDR2 SVGAGI. The DNA of the CDR3 is TGTGCCAGCAGTTACCAAGGACAGGGGTTGGAGACCCAGTACTTC. Translated: CASSYQGQGLETQYF.

In its sample, this clone was seen once. This chain connects TRBV27 to TRBJ2-5, with D possibly TRBD1 on 6 matching bases. Trimming stripped 6 bases from V and 4 bases from J, with 27 bases between. CDR3 size: 18 residues. Germline values: CDR1 MNHEY, CDR2 SMNVEV (reference sequence). In nucleotides, the CDR3 is TGTGCCAGCAGCCGCTTAAGGCACGACAGGAGCAGAGTAGAGACCCAGTACTTC. This sequence encodes CASSRLRHDRSRVETQYF.

The genes are TRBV27 and TRBJ1-6; D uncertain. Germline V CDR1 and CDR2: MNHEY, SMNVEV (reference sequence). V lost 4 bases, J lost 0 bases, and 16 bases lay in between. The CDR3 length is 18 residues. The CDR3 nucleotides read TGTGCCAGCAGTTCCTCTTTGTCATTTAGCTCCTATAATTCACCCCTCCACTTT. Amino acids: CASSSSLSFSSYNSPLHF.

V gene TRBV6-2 or TRBV6-3 combines with J gene TRBJ2-6, with 7 positions matching TRBD1. With V trimmed by 6 bases and J by 4 bases, 3 bases remained unmatched. This CDR3 comprises 14 residues. Germline CDR1 reads MNHEY; CDR2 reads SVGEGT. In nucleotides, the CDR3 is TGTGCCAGCAGCCCGGGACAGGGGGCCAACGTCCTGACTTTC. It translates to CASSPGQGANVLTF.

The V gene is TRBV5-1, the J gene TRBJ2-5; no clear D gene. Germline values: CDR1 SGHRS, CDR2 YFSETQ. The CDR3 totals 14 residues. Trimming left V 0 bases short and J 1 base short, with 7 bases between. The CDR3 loop reads CASSLVSVQETQYF. CDR3 nucleotide sequence: TGCGCCAGCAGCTTGGTGTCAGTCCAAGAGACCCAGTACTTC.